This entry features one T cell receptor (beta chain) sequence. As yet, its antigen is unknown. This record belongs to a study of shared clonotypes between healthy human individuals. Sequenced by immunoSEQ multiplex PCR; TCRdb stores in-frame clones only, minus some. The table lists 520,000 or so clones, about four fifths of them singletons. J gave up 5 bases and V 6 bases, and 6 bases lay outside the gene matches. Looked up from germline, CDR1 is MNHEY and CDR2 is SMNVEV (reference sequence). The CDR3 covers 14 residues. Overall study findings and caveats: Expectations were that clonotype sharing among donors would be affected by sequencing depth. Investigators collected only blood, and repertoires in tissues likely differ.

This chain links TRBV27 with TRBJ1-4, with 7 bases identical to TRBD1. The clonotype was recovered from a woman in her thirties or forties in good health. Some clones in this sample may be carry-over from other donors' samples. The specimen was PBMCs. CDR3 bases: TGTGCCAGCAGCCCGGGACAGAGGAATGAAAAACTGTTTTTT. Translating it yields CASSPGQRNEKLFF.